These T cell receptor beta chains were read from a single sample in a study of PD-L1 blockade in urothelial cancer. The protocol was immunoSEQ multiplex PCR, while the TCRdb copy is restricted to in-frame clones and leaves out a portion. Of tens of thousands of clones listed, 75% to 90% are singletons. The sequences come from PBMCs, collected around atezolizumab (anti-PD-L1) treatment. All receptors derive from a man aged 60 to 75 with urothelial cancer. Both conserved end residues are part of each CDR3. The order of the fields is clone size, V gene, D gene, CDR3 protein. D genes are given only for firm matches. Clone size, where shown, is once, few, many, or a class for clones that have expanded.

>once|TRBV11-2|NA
CASSRQNNEQFF
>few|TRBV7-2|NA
CASSLGPAGETQYF
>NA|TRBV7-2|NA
CASSLAFRFEDTF
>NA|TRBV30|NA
CAWSGGEGYYGYTF
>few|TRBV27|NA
CASSLSGDSSYGYTF
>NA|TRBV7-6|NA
CASSQDRNQETQYF
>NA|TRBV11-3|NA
CASSPFGEFGVEQYF
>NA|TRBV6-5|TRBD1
CASRSGTGWTEAFF
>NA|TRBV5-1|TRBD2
CASSPGPGGSGANVLTF
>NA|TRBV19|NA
CASSKDRDTQYF
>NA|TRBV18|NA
CASSPQAGANEKLFF
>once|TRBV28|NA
CASSPGQNSPLHF
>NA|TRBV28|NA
CASSLSGPTYEQYF
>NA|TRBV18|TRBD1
CASSPEAGGTEAFF
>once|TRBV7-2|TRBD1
CASSLELGQVFSYNSPLHF
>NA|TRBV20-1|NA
CSALQTTQYF
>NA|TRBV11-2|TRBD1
CASRGTGELNTEAFF
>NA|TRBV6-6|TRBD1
CASSSPGTGISEQYF
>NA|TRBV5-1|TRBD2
CASSWRLAGASGETQYF
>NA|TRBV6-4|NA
CASRLQDTLNTEAFF
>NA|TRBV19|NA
CASSIDTASPLHF
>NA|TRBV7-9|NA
CASSPPPRFQETQYF
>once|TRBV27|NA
CASSWASGTRPNYGYTF
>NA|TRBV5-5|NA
CASSLAGRGGYTF
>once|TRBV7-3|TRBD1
CASSSLGQLRETQYF
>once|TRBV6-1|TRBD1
CASSESSFPGQGDSKNIQYF
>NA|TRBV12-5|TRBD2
CASGRDGGAGTDTQYF
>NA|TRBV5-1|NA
CAISRTVGNTGELFF
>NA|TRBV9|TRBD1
CASSVGGGPGYTF
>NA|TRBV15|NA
CATSRDRDMPYGYTF
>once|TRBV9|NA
CASSVGQAPTYEQYF
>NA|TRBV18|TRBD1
CASSPTARQGWNVGEQYF
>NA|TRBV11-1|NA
CASSFSSPKGWEQFF
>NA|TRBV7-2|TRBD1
CASSPTGAGEKLFF
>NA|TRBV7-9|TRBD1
CASSKDRGNQPQHF
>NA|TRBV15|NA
CATSRDSSNQPQHF
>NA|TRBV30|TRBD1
CAWDRANYNEQFF
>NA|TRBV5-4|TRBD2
CASSLAQTSGSYEQYF
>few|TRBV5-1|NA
CASSPDPPSSRSYEQYF
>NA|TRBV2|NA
CASSAQETQYF
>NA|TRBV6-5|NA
CASRTLAANTEAFF
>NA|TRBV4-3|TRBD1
CASSQEGTGVLDTQYF
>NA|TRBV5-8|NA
CASRSSGTPRDTIYF
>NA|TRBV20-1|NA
CSARDKETQYF
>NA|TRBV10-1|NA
CASAGAPSYEQYF
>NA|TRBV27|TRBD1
CASSLWDRGAGELFF
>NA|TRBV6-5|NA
CASSVGQLGNTIYF
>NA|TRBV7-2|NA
CASSSRASEADTQYF
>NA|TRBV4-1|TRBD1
CASSPGQGVSSPLHF
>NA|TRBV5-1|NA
CASSLEFRGANEQFF
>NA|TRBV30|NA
CAWSARGHNYGYTF
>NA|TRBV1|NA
CTSSKRGYEQYF
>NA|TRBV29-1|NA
CSGSRGNTEAFF
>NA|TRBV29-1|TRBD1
CSGHNDREDQPQHF
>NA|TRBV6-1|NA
CASTFWGVGYTF
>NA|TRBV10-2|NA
CASSAMGPAYYGYTF
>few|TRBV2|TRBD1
CASTGDYSPLHF
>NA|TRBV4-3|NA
CASSQEGSRVIDEQFF
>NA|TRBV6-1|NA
CASNHEGLIYEQYF